Listed below are T cell receptor beta chains from one sample, sequenced in a study of patients and donors after allogeneic stem cell transplantation. TCRdb reprocessed the RT-PCR reads with MiXCR, giving one entry per CDR3 protein. The sample carries 800,000 to 1,000,000 distinct CDR3 sequences, over 15% recorded once. Sequencing input: blood, either unsorted or a sorted T cell fraction (not recorded which). These receptor sequences come from a human donor who was either an allogeneic HSCT recipient or a stem cell or donor lymphocyte infusion donor (not recorded which). It is not recorded whose cells these are; they may come from a transplant donor. The CDR3 runs from the conserved cysteine through the conserved F or W. The order of the fields is J gene, clone size, V gene, D gene, CDR3 protein, CDR3 DNA. A D gene is named only where the DNA matches it firmly. Expanded clones are given a class, and other clones once, few, many or no size at all.

TRBJ2-4 | - | TRBV2 | TRBD1 | CASSGTGQNIQYF | TGTGCCAGCAGTGGGACAGGGCAAAACATTCAGTACTTC
TRBJ2-1 | few | TRBV27 | - | CASSYDAVNEQFF | TGTGCCAGCAGCTACGATGCGGTCAATGAGCAGTTCTTC
TRBJ1-3 | few | TRBV6-1 | - | CASRRTISGNTIYF | TGTGCCAGCAGGCGGACCATCTCTGGAAACACCATATATTTT
TRBJ2-1 | few | TRBV19 | TRBD2 | CASSVSGRALNEQFF | TGTGCCAGTAGTGTTAGCGGGAGGGCCCTCAATGAGCAGTTCTTC
TRBJ1-1 | many | TRBV6-5 | - | CASSYTRVMNTEAFF | TGTGCCAGCAGTTACACCAGGGTCATGAACACTGAAGCTTTCTTT
TRBJ1-1 | few | TRBV12-3/TRBV12-4 | TRBD1 | CASSQRGRGSWYTEAFF | TGTGCCAGCAGCCAACGTGGCAGGGGGTCCTGGTACACTGAAGCTTTCTTT
TRBJ2-7 | few | TRBV7-3 | - | CASSSRGGSHEQYF | TGTGCCAGCAGCTCCCGTGGCGGTAGCCACGAGCAGTACTTC
TRBJ1-1 | few | TRBV7-3 | TRBD1 | CASSSRGGRMNTEAFF | TGTGCCAGCAGCTCCCGAGGGGGCAGAATGAACACTGAAGCTTTCTTT
TRBJ2-1 | few | TRBV7-9 | - | CASSLVLSGYNEQFF | TGTGCCAGCAGCTTAGTCTTAAGCGGGTACAATGAGCAGTTCTTC
TRBJ2-1 | - | TRBV27 | - | CASSFGRLANEQFF | TGTGCCAGCAGTTTTGGACGACTTGCCAACGAGCAGTTCTTC
TRBJ2-7 | - | TRBV6-2/TRBV6-3 | - | CASSYSPDFTYEQYF | TGTGCCAGCAGTTACTCTCCGGACTTCACCTACGAGCAGTACTTC
TRBJ2-5 | - | TRBV30 | - | CAWNQGETQYF | TGTGCCTGGAATCAGGGGGAGACCCAGTACTTC
TRBJ2-1 | - | TRBV7-2 | - | CASRRTDYNEQFF | TGTGCCAGCCGAAGGACAGATTACAATGAGCAGTTCTTC
TRBJ2-5 | few | TRBV5-5 | - | CASSFGAASPEQETQYF | TGTGCCAGCAGCTTTGGAGCAGCTAGCCCCGAACAAGAGACCCAGTACTTC
TRBJ2-3 | few | TRBV28 | - | CASSPNAPSAF | TGTGCCAGCAGTCCAAACGCCCCCAGCGCCTTT
TRBJ2-7 | - | TRBV15 | - | CATSRGKGIRVGSYEQYF | TGTGCCACCAGCAGAGGGAAGGGGATAAGGGTCGGGTCCTACGAGCAGTACTTC
TRBJ1-1 | many | TRBV30 | - | CAWSSGGTEAFF | TGTGCCTGGAGTTCCGGAGGCACTGAAGCTTTCTTT
TRBJ1-2 | many | TRBV20-1 | - | CSARMGGYGYTF | TGCAGTGCTAGAATGGGGGGGTATGGCTACACCTTC
TRBJ2-2 | - | TRBV5-1 | - | CASSPMGYTGELFF | TGCGCCAGCAGCCCAATGGGTTACACCGGGGAGCTGTTTTTT
TRBJ2-3 | few | TRBV19 | TRBD1 | CASSTPGQGTDTQYF | TGTGCCAGTAGTACTCCGGGACAGGGAACAGATACGCAGTATTTT
TRBJ2-2 | - | TRBV7-2 | TRBD2 | CASSAGLAKAVGGELFF | TGTGCCAGCAGCGCCGGACTAGCCAAAGCCGTTGGCGGGGAGCTGTTTTTT
TRBJ1-1 | - | TRBV7-9 | - | CASSPRTYMNTEAFF | TGTGCCAGCAGCCCTCGGACATATATGAACACTGAAGCTTTCTTT
TRBJ2-1 | - | TRBV7-8 | TRBD1 | CASSLVGTGVYNEQFF | TGTGCCAGCAGCTTAGTGGGGACAGGGGTTTACAATGAGCAGTTCTTC
TRBJ2-3 | - | TRBV7-2 | - | CASSPRLHRTDTQYF | TGTGCCAGCAGCCCAAGGCTTCATCGCACAGATACGCAGTATTTT
TRBJ2-7 | - | TRBV11-1 | TRBD2 | CASSLGTGTSWSYEQYF | TGTGCCAGCAGCTTAGGAACCGGGACTAGCTGGTCCTACGAGCAGTACTTC
TRBJ2-1 | - | TRBV4-3 | - | CASSPGNANNEQFF | TGCGCCAGCAGCCCCGGTAACGCGAACAATGAGCAGTTCTTC
TRBJ2-1 | - | TRBV29-1 | - | CSVGSLVGDNEQFF | TGCAGCGTTGGGTCGCTAGTGGGGGACAATGAGCAGTTCTTC
TRBJ1-2 | - | TRBV18 | - | CASSPLGDGNYGYTF | TGTGCCAGCTCACCATTAGGGGACGGGAACTATGGCTACACCTTC
TRBJ2-5 | - | TRBV6-1 | - | CASSRDPGKETQYF | TGTGCCAGCAGTCGGGATCCCGGGAAGGAGACCCAGTACTTC
TRBJ2-3 | - | TRBV12-3/TRBV12-4 | - | CASRIIDGTDTQYF | TGTGCCAGCAGGATTATAGACGGGACAGATACGCAGTATTTT
TRBJ2-1 | - | TRBV7-9 | - | CASSLVPPSGTQQFF | TGTGCCAGCAGCTTAGTTCCCCCGAGCGGGACACAGCAGTTCTTC
TRBJ1-2 | - | TRBV7-9 | TRBD1 | CAAITGQPIYGYTF | TGTGCCGCAATAACGGGACAGCCAATTTATGGCTACACCTTC
TRBJ1-2 | - | TRBV11-2 | TRBD1 | CASSSGQSVGYTF | TGTGCCAGCAGCTCGGGACAGAGTGTCGGCTACACCTTC
TRBJ2-1 | - | TRBV2 | - | CASKDTSKYNEQFF | TGTGCCAGCAAGGACACAAGCAAGTACAATGAGCAGTTCTTC
TRBJ2-2 | - | TRBV20-1 | - | CSARGSGTNTGELFF | TGCAGTGCTAGAGGGAGCGGAACGAACACCGGGGAGCTGTTTTTT
TRBJ1-1 | - | TRBV19 | TRBD1 | CASRPQGTTEAFF | TGTGCCAGTAGACCACAGGGGACGACTGAAGCTTTCTTT
TRBJ2-3 | many | TRBV6-1 | TRBD2 | CASSKGTSGGLIDTQYF | TGTGCCAGCAGTAAAGGGACTAGCGGGGGACTAATAGATACGCAGTATTTT
TRBJ2-7 | many | TRBV27 | - | CASSLVVEGLHEQYF | TGTGCCAGCAGTTTGGTGGTAGAAGGGCTCCACGAGCAGTACTTC
TRBJ2-2 | - | TRBV20-1 | - | CSASSGASNTGELFF | TGCAGTGCTAGTTCGGGGGCGTCGAACACCGGGGAGCTGTTTTTT
TRBJ2-2 | - | TRBV6-1 | - | CASSHLTNTGELFF | TGTGCCAGCAGCCATCTCACGAACACCGGGGAGCTGTTTTTT
TRBJ1-2 | - | TRBV6-1 | TRBD1 | CASRRDRGKAYGYTF | TGTGCCAGCAGACGCGACAGGGGAAAGGCGTATGGCTACACCTTC
TRBJ1-6 | few | TRBV5-6 | - | CASRLHQGRGSPLHF | TGTGCCAGCAGACTCCACCAGGGTCGGGGTTCACCCCTCCACTTT
TRBJ1-6 | few | TRBV30 | TRBD1 | CAADRVRGSPLHF | TGTGCCGCGGACAGGGTGAGGGGCTCACCCCTCCACTTT
TRBJ2-3 | - | TRBV24-1 | TRBD2 | CATSEPQLAGSTDTQYF | TGTGCCACCAGTGAACCCCAACTAGCGGGAAGCACAGATACGCAGTATTTT
TRBJ2-1 | - | TRBV20-1 | TRBD2 | CSARDPGLAMLHEQFF | TGCAGTGCTAGAGATCCGGGACTAGCGATGCTGCATGAGCAGTTCTTC
TRBJ2-3 | - | TRBV29-1 | - | CSVGTADTQYF | TGCAGCGTTGGGACGGCAGATACGCAGTATTTT